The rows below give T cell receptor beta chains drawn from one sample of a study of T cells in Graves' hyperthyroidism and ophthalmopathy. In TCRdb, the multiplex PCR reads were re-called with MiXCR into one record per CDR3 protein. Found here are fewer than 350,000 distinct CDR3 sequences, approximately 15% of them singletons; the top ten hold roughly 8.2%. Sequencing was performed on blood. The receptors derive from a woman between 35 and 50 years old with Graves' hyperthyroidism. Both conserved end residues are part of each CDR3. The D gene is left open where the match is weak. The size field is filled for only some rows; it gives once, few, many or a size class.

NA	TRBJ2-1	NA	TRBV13	CASSLGLGSRHNEQFF	TGTGCCAGCAGCTTAGGCCTCGGTAGTAGGCACAATGAGCAGTTCTTC
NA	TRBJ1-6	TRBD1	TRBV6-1	CATEAGGERYNSPLHF	TGTGCCACGGAAGCAGGGGGTGAGAGGTATAATTCACCCCTCCACTTT
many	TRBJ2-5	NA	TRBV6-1	CASTEDLKETQYF	TGTGCCAGCACTGAGGACCTTAAAGAGACCCAGTACTTC
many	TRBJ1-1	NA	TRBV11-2	CASSWGDTEAFF	TGTGCCAGCAGCTGGGGGGACACTGAAGCTTTCTTT
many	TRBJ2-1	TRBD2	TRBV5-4	CASSFQVAGGNEQFF	TGTGCCAGCAGCTTCCAGGTAGCGGGAGGGAATGAGCAGTTCTTC
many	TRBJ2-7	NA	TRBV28	CASSLLRGSYEQYF	TGTGCCAGCAGTTTACTAAGGGGCAGCTACGAGCAGTACTTC
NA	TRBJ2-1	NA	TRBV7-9	CASSSRYEQFF	TGTGCCAGCAGCTCTCGGTATGAGCAGTTCTTC
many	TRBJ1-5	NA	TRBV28	CASSGQYYQPQHF	TGTGCCAGCAGTGGACAGTATTATCAGCCCCAGCATTTT
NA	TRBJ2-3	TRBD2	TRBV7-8	CASSLAVAGGTTDTQYF	TGTGCCAGCAGCTTAGCGGTAGCGGGAGGAACCACAGATACGCAGTATTTT
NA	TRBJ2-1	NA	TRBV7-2	CASSLAPYGSFDEQFF	TGTGCCAGCAGCTTAGCCCCTTACGGGAGTTTCGATGAGCAGTTCTTC
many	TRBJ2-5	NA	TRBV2	CASSGSMGETQYF	TGTGCCAGCAGTGGATCAATGGGGGAGACCCAGTACTTC
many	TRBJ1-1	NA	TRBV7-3	CASSLTRENTEAFF	TGTGCCAGCAGCTTAACGAGGGAGAACACTGAAGCTTTCTTT
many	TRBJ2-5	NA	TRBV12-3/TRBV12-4	CASSLSVGSVQETQYF	TGTGCCAGCAGTTTATCGGTGGGTTCAGTCCAAGAGACCCAGTACTTC
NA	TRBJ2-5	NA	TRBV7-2	CASSLMAAVSQETQYF	TGTGCCAGCAGCTTAATGGCGGCAGTCTCCCAAGAGACCCAGTACTTC
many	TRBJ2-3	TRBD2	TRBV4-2	CASSLKRDPTDTQYF	TGTGCCAGCAGTCTCAAGCGGGATCCGACAGATACGCAGTATTTT
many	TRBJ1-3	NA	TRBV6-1	CASSWGGKNTIYF	TGTGCCAGCAGTTGGGGTGGCAAAAACACCATATATTTT
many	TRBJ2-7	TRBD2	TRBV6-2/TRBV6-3	CASSYDAGASYEQYF	TGTGCCAGCAGTTACGACGCGGGAGCCTCCTACGAGCAGTACTTC
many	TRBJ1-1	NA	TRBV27	CASSPPGPNTEAFF	TGTGCCAGCAGTCCCCCGGGCCCCAATACTGAAGCTTTCTTT
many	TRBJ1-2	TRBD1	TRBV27	CASSLLYRGAEVYGYTF	TGTGCCAGCAGTCTACTATACAGGGGCGCGGAGGTCTATGGCTACACCTTC
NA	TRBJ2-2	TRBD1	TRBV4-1	CASSPPLGQGAGELFF	TGCGCCAGCAGCCCCCCTTTGGGACAGGGGGCCGGGGAGCTGTTTTTT
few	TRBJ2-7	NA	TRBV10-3	CAITGHLSYEQYF	TGTGCCATCACTGGACACCTCTCCTACGAGCAGTACTTC
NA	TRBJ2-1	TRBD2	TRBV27	CASSPAGGPYNEQFF	TGTGCCAGCAGTCCAGCGGGAGGGCCTTACAATGAGCAGTTCTTC
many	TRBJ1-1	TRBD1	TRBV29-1	CSVTGTGGTEAFF	TGCAGCGTAACCGGGACAGGGGGGACTGAAGCTTTCTTT
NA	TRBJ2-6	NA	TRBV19	CASSVHLSGANVLTF	TGTGCCAGTAGCGTACATTTGTCTGGGGCCAACGTCCTGACTTTC
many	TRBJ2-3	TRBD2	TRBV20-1	CSAKAGPTDTQYF	TGCAGTGCTAAAGCGGGACCCACAGATACGCAGTATTTT
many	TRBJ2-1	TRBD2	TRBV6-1	CASIIAGVYYNEQFF	TGTGCCAGCATTATAGCGGGAGTCTATTACAATGAGCAGTTCTTC
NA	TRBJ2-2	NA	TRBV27	CASRNSRNTGELFF	TGTGCCAGCAGGAACAGTAGGAACACCGGGGAGCTGTTTTTT
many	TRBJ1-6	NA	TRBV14	CASSQVVDSPLHF	TGTGCCAGCAGCCAAGTTGTGGATTCACCCCTCCACTTT